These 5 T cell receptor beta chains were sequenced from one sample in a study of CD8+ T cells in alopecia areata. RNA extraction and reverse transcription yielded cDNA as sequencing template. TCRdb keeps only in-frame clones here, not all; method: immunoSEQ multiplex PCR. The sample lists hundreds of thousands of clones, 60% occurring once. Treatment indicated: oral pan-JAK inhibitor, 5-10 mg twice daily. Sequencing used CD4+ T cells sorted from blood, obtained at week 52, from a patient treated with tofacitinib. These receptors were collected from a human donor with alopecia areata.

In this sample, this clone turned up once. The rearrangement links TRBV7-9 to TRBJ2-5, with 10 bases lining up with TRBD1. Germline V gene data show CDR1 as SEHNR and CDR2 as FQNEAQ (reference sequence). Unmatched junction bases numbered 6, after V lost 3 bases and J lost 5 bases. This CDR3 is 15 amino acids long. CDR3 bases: TGTGCCAGCAGCTTGGGGACAGGGGAAAGGGAGACCCAGTACTTC. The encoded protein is CASSLGTGERETQYF.

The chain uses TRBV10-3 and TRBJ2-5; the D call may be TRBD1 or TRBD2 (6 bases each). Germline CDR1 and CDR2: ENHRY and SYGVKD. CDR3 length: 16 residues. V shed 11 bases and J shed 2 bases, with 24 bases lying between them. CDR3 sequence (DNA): TGTGCCTCCCGAAGGGGGGCCCCCATCCAGCAAGAGACCCAGTACTTC. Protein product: CASRRGAPIQQETQYF.

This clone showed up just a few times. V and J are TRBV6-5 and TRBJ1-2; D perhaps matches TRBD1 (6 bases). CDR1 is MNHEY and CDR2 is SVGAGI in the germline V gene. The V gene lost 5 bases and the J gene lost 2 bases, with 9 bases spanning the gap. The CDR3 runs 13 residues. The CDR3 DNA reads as TGTGCCAGCAGTGTACAGGGAAACTATGGCTACACCTTC. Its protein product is CASSVQGNYGYTF.

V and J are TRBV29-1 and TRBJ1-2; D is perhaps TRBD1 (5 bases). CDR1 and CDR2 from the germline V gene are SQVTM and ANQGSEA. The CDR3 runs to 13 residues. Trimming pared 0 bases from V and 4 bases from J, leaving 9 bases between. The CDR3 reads CSVEDGGIYGYTF. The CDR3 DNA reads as TGCAGCGTTGAAGATGGGGGTATCTATGGCTACACCTTC. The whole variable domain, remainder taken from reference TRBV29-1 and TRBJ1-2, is SAVISQKPSRDICQRGTSLTIQCQVDSQVTMMFWYRQQPGQSLTLIATANQGSEATYESGFVIDKFPISRPNLTFSTLTVSNMSPEDSSIYLCSVEDGGIYGYTFGSGTRLTVV.

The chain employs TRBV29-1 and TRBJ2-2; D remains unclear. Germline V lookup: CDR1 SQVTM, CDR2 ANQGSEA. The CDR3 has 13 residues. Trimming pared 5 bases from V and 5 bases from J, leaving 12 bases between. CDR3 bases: TGCAGCGTTTCTGGGCGCCGAACCGGGGAGCTGTTTTTT. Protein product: CSVSGRRTGELFF.